This TCR beta chain comes out of a study of immune evolution from preneoplasia to lung adenocarcinoma. Data came from immunoSEQ multiplex PCR; TCRdb stores just in-frame clones and leaves some out. The sample has a few thousand clones, approximately 85% seen once. The germline V and J ends were trimmed by 4 bases and 3 bases, with 4 bases remaining between them. Germline CDR1 and CDR2: SNHLY and FYNNEI. The CDR3 runs 11 residues. Study findings and constraints: Clonality was highest in normal lung, lower in later-stage lesions apparently.

Concerning this clone: The target antigen is unknown.

The sequenced sample was FFPE invasive lung adenocarcinoma tissue. This TCR came from a person in their fifties or sixties with lung adenocarcinoma. The gene calls are TRBV2 and TRBJ2-7, with D uncertain. CDR3 DNA: TGTGCCAGCAGTGTAAGCTACGAGCAGTACTTC. This gives the protein CASSVSYEQYF.